This TCR beta chain was retrieved from a study of OX40 agonist ivuxolimab in advanced cancers. Study information: Past anti-PD-1, anti-PD-L1 or anti-CTLA-4 therapy was accepted, and 30% to 50% had received some. The study's findings and limits: Within 6 weeks, CD4+ and CD8+ blood T cells expanded clonally at 0.1 to 3.0 mg/kg. Patients with a partial response at 0.1-3.0 mg/kg had among the lowest clonal expansion. Antigen targets of the expanded peripheral T cells went undetermined.

There are 15 residues in the CDR3. V lost 6 bases and J 5 bases, leaving 14 bases between the germline ends. Germline loops: CDR1 WSHSY, CDR2 SAAADI. TCRdb's table, derived via immunoSEQ multiplex PCR, lists solely in-frame clones and lacks some. The sample has 65,000 to 95,000 clones, approximately 80% seen once; the top ten hold roughly 0.5%. About this clone itself: Its antigen is currently unknown.

The sequenced sample was CD4+ or CD8+ T cells sorted from blood, obtained in a trial of the OX40 agonist ivuxolimab. The receptor was isolated from an adult with an advanced solid tumor such as melanoma, head and neck, liver or kidney cancer. V usage is TRBV10-2 and J usage is TRBJ1-6, with D unclear. CDR3 coding DNA: TGCGCCAGCAGACCCGTTGGCAGCGATAATTCACCCCTCCACTTT. It encodes CASRPVGSDNSPLHF.